Each of the 21 T cell receptor beta chains below was sequenced from the same sample in a study of blood T cell repertoires in COVID-19. Method: immunoSEQ multiplex PCR; TCRdb's copy keeps in-frame clones and lacks some. Among 30,000 to 40,000 clones listed, 85% to 95% were seen once. The sample was peripheral blood. Receptors originate from a male donor with active COVID-19.

The rearrangement uses TRBV7-2 and TRBJ2-7, with D tentatively TRBD2 (6 bases). Germline CDR1 SGHTA, CDR2 FQGNSA. V lost 2 bases and J lost 0, with 11 bases in between. The CDR3 runs 15 residues. DNA for the CDR3: TGTGCCAGCAGCTTATCTTTAGCGGTCTCCTACGAGCAGTACTTC. Amino acid sequence: CASSLSLAVSYEQYF.

The J gene is TRBJ2-7, the V gene TRBV7-3, with 10 nucleotides matching TRBD1. Germline V gene lookup returns CDR1 SGHTA and CDR2 FQGTGA. The J segment lost 3 bases and the V segment lost 3 bases, leaving 26 bases of the junction unmatched. The CDR3 is 22 amino acids. CDR3 residues: CASSFLGQTGTGALGGNYEQYF. In nucleotides, the CDR3 is TGTGCCAGCAGCTTTTTGGGTCAGACCGGGACAGGGGCCCTCGGGGGAAACTACGAGCAGTACTTC.

This sequence joins TRBV2 and TRBJ1-1, with TRBD1 as a possible D gene (6 bases). Trimming took 7 bases from V and 4 from J, leaving 13 bases between them. This CDR3 is 13 amino acids long. The germline V gene has CDR1 SNHLY and CDR2 FYNNEI. The CDR3 nucleotides read TGTGCCAGCAAGGTACGGGGGGCCACTGAAGCTTTCTTT. Translated, it gives CASKVRGATEAFF. Combining the CDR3 with reference TRBV2 and TRBJ1-1 gives the whole variable domain EPEVTQTPSHQVTQMGQEVILRCVPISNHLYFYWYRQILGQKVEFLVSFYNNEISEKSEIFDDQFSVERPDGSNFTLKIRSTKLEDSAMYFCASKVRGATEAFFGQGTRLTVV.

This chain joins TRBV5-6 and TRBJ1-2; 9 nucleotides match TRBD1. Germline loops: CDR1 SGHDT, CDR2 YYEEEE. V lost 5 bases to trimming and J lost 3 bases; unmatched junction nucleotides: 8. This CDR3 contains 15 residues. CDR3 amino acids: CASSGGQGFHYGYTF. The DNA of the CDR3 is TGTGCCAGCAGTGGGGGACAGGGCTTTCACTATGGCTACACCTTC.

CDR3 sequence reads: CASSIDTGTVHLAKNIQYF. In DNA form, the CDR3 reads TGTGCCAGTAGTATAGATACCGGGACAGTGCATCTAGCCAAAAACATTCAGTACTTC. The chain employs TRBV19 and TRBJ2-4, with 7 bases lining up with TRBD1. This CDR3 has 19 residues. Trimming at V came to 0 bases and at J to 0 bases, leaving 11 bases not matched to a gene. The germline V gene encodes CDR1 LNHDA and CDR2 SQIVND (reference sequence). The entire variable domain, with the rest obtained from reference TRBV19 and TRBJ2-4, is as follows: DGGITQSPKYLFRKEGQNVTLSCEQNLNHDAMYWYRQDPGQGLRLIYYSQIVNDFQKGDIAEGYSVSREKKESFPLTVTSAQKNPTAFYLCASSIDTGTVHLAKNIQYFGAGTRLSVL.

The CDR3 protein is CASSLTSGGLSTDTQYF. Written as DNA, the CDR3 is TGCGCCAGCAGCTTGACTAGCGGGGGCCTAAGCACAGATACGCAGTATTTT. V gene TRBV5-1 combines with J gene TRBJ2-3, with 11 positions matching TRBD2. Looked up from germline, CDR1 is SGHRS and CDR2 is YFSETQ. The CDR3 contains 17 residues. Trimming cost V 1 base and J 0 bases; bases outside gene matches: 4. Full variable domain (missing parts from reference TRBV5-1 and TRBJ2-3): KAGVTQTPRYLIKTRGQQVTLSCSPISGHRSVSWYQQTPGQGLQFLFEYFSETQRNKGNFPGRFSGRQFSNSRSEMNVSTLELGDSALYLCASSLTSGGLSTDTQYFGPGTRLTVL.

This chain uses TRBV29-1 with TRBJ2-1; the match to TRBD2 covers 10 bases. The trim removed 5 bases at V and 2 bases at J, leaving 6 bases unmatched. There are 15 residues in the CDR3. Germline V gives CDR1 SQVTM, CDR2 ANQGSEA. CDR3 bases: TGCAGCGTTAACGGCGGACTAGCGGCCTACAATGAGCAGTTCTTC. This gives the protein CSVNGGLAAYNEQFF.

The chain is built from TRBV7-9 and TRBJ2-7; 9 nucleotides match TRBD1. With 5 bases clipped from V and 2 bases from J, the junction kept 10 bases outside the gene matches. Germline V gives CDR1 SEHNR, CDR2 FQNEAQ (reference sequence). The CDR3 runs 16 residues. Here the CDR3 reads CASSRGNRGQAYEQYF. The CDR3 DNA sequence: TGTGCCAGCAGCCGAGGAAACAGGGGGCAGGCCTACGAGCAGTACTTC.

The V gene is TRBV6-5, the J gene TRBJ2-7; tentative D call: TRBD1 (5 bases). This CDR3 has 15 amino acids. Germline CDR1 and CDR2: MNHEY and SVGAGI. Between the trimmed V and J ends, which lost 5 bases and 0 bases, there was a span of 14 bases. The CDR3 bases are TGTGCCAGCAGTCTAGGACAATTGAGCTCCTACGAGCAGTACTTC. Translation gives CASSLGQLSSYEQYF.

This chain links TRBV27 with TRBJ2-7; D is perhaps TRBD1 (5 bases). Germline CDR1 is MNHEY and CDR2 is SMNVEV (reference sequence). The ends were cut back, 6 bases at V and 3 bases at J, with 24 bases in the middle. CDR3 length equals 17 residues. For the CDR3, the DNA is TGTGCCAGCAGAAATACTCTTAGGGGCCAGAGGCTCTACGAGCAGTACTTC. Encoded protein: CASRNTLRGQRLYEQYF.

J is TRBJ2-3 and V is TRBV18; no clear D. CDR3 length: 14 amino acids. The germline V gene has CDR1 KGHSH and CDR2 LQKENI. V lost 1 base and J lost 2, with 7 bases in between. The CDR3 sequence is CASSPRVHTDTQYF. DNA for the CDR3: TGTGCCAGCTCACCACGTGTCCACACAGATACGCAGTATTTT.

This chain links TRBV30 with TRBJ1-2, with TRBD1 matching 8 bases. The germline V gene encodes CDR1 GTSNPN and CDR2 SVGIG (reference sequence). Germline trimming cut 5 bases from V and 2 bases from J; bases unmatched to any gene: 7. The CDR3 spans 14 residues. The CDR3 spells CAWGRGQGNYGYTF. The CDR3 nucleotides are TGTGCCTGGGGCCGTGGACAGGGCAACTATGGCTACACCTTC.

The rearrangement joins TRBV7-2 to TRBJ2-5, with a tentative D call TRBD2 (6 bases). The V gene lost 6 bases and the J gene lost 5 bases, with 22 bases spanning the gap. The CDR3 is 16 residues long. Per the germline V gene, CDR1 is SGHTA and CDR2 is FQGNSA. In DNA form, the CDR3 reads TGTGCCAGCAGACCCCGGACCGGGGGTACAGTGGAGACCCAGTACTTC. It is translated as CASRPRTGGTVETQYF.

The chain employs TRBV3-1 (or the pseudogene TRBV3-2) and TRBJ1-2; D might be TRBD1 (6 bases). The CDR3 is made up of 15 amino acids. Germline V gives CDR1 LGHDT, CDR2 YNNKEL (reference sequence). The V gene lost 4 bases and the J gene lost 5 bases, with 17 bases spanning the gap. The CDR3 protein is CASSPGGGAIYGYTF. CDR3 coding DNA: TGTGCCAGCAGCCCTGGCGGGGGGGCGATTTATGGCTACACCTTC.

The gene calls are TRBV6-2 or TRBV6-3 and TRBJ2-7, with D tentatively TRBD1 (5 bases). The CDR3 totals 14 residues. The V end lost 1 base, the J end lost 0 bases, and 7 bases lay between the germline ends. Germline assignment: CDR1 MNHEY and CDR2 SVGEGT. CDR3 sequence (DNA): TGTGCCAGCAGTTACTTAGACAGCTCCTACGAGCAGTACTTC. Protein sequence: CASSYLDSSYEQYF.

J is TRBJ1-2 and V is TRBV27; D possibly corresponds to TRBD1 (6 bases). The V end was cut by 3 bases, the J end by 8 bases, with 22 bases between. Germline CDR1 MNHEY, CDR2 SMNVEV (reference sequence). CDR3 length equals 16 residues. CDR3 residues: CASSLRSDGGESGYTF. The CDR3 coding sequence is TGTGCCAGCAGTTTGCGGTCGGATGGGGGCGAAAGCGGCTACACCTTC.

This clone occurred once. The rearrangement joins TRBV6-1 to TRBJ2-7; 9 bases map to TRBD2. CDR3 length: 20 residues. The ends lost 0 bases at V and 3 bases at J; junction bases unmatched: 18. Per the germline V gene, CDR1 is MNHNS and CDR2 is SASEGT. CDR3 in DNA: TGTGCCAGCAGTGAAGCGCTGGCCAGCTGGGGACTAGCTGGGGGCTACGAGCAGTACTTC. It is translated as CASSEALASWGLAGGYEQYF.

The V and J genes are TRBV7-3 and TRBJ2-1, with D possibly TRBD1 on 8 matching bases. There are 15 residues in the CDR3. CDR1 and CDR2 (germline): SGHTA, FQGTGA. The germline V and J ends were trimmed by 5 bases and 1 base, with 12 bases remaining between them. As DNA, the CDR3 is TGTGCCAGCAGCCAACAGGGGGGGTCCTACAATGAGCAGTTCTTC. Translated: CASSQQGGSYNEQFF.

V usage is TRBV5-1 and J usage is TRBJ2-7; D is unresolved. The CDR3 runs to 11 residues. CDR1 SGHRS and CDR2 YFSETQ come from the germline V gene. Trimming took off 7 bases at V and 2 bases at J, with 7 bases between the two ends. CDR3 nucleotide sequence: TGCGCCAGCGGTGACACCTACGAGCAGTACTTC. As protein: CASGDTYEQYF.

This clone appeared a single time. V usage is TRBV5-1 and J usage is TRBJ2-5, with a tentative D call TRBD2 (6 bases). There are 14 residues in the CDR3. V was trimmed by 4 bases and J by 2 bases, leaving 12 bases between them. Germline lookup yields CDR1 SGHRS and CDR2 YFSETQ. The DNA for the CDR3 is TGCGCCAGCAGCCTGGGACTCCCACAAGAGACCCAGTACTTC. Its protein product is CASSLGLPQETQYF.

The chain is built from TRBV3-1 (or the pseudogene TRBV3-2) and TRBJ1-2; 7 nucleotides agree with TRBD1. Germline CDR1 LGHDT, CDR2 YNNKEL (reference sequence). The CDR3 has 15 amino acids. Trimming took 7 bases from V and 3 from J; bases not matched to a gene: 11. The CDR3: CASTRRVGTDYGYTF. Here the CDR3 DNA reads TGTGCCAGCACCCGAAGGGTGGGGACAGACTATGGCTACACCTTC.